The 19 T cell receptor beta chains presented below share a single source sample, sequenced in a study of CD8 T cells in ankylosing spondylitis. Study results and caveats: Seemingly characteristic of ankylosing spondylitis blood was a TCR beta motif consisting of about 8 highly homologous variants.

TCRdb itself ran the 5' RACE reads through MiXCR, one entry per CDR3 protein. Counted here are about 480,000 distinct CDR3 sequences, under 20% occurring once; the ten biggest clones make up 1%. Antigens of these TCRs are unknown. Sequencing was done on a sample of blood, either unsorted or a sorted T cell fraction (not recorded which). The receptors derive from a male donor with ankylosing spondylitis.

A few counts support this clonotype. The chain employs TRBV20-1 and TRBJ2-7; tentative D call: TRBD2 (5 bases). The ends were cut back, 5 bases at V and 2 bases at J, with 22 bases in the middle. This CDR3 comprises 16 residues. CDR1 and CDR2 from the germline V gene are DFQATT and SNEGSKA (reference sequence). The CDR3 loop is CSARPNMRALTYEQYF. The DNA of the CDR3 is TGCAGTGCTCGACCGAATATGCGGGCCTTAACCTACGAGCAGTACTTC.

This clonotype was seen a handful of times. The chain recombines TRBV20-1 with TRBJ1-2, with a possible D match to TRBD1 (5 bases). With 2 bases removed from V and 2 bases from J, the gap between germline ends came to 9 bases. CDR3 length: 13 residues. Looked up from germline, CDR1 is DFQATT and CDR2 is SNEGSKA (reference sequence). CDR3 DNA: TGCAGTGCTAGACGTCAGGGCAACTATGGCTACACCTTC. It codes for CSARRQGNYGYTF.

This clonotype has just a few counts. The chain carries TRBV9 and TRBJ2-2, with 7 bases lining up with TRBD2. CDR1 is SGDLS and CDR2 is YYNGEE in the germline V gene. This CDR3 spans 20 amino acids. Trimming took 0 bases from V and 0 from J; bases not matched to a gene: 14. The CDR3 sequence: CASSVGLSGGAGANTGELFF. For the CDR3, the DNA is TGTGCCAGCAGCGTAGGACTCTCCGGGGGTGCGGGGGCGAACACCGGGGAGCTGTTTTTT.

There are many counts of this clonotype. The genes are TRBV29-1 and TRBJ2-7; D gene uncertain. The germline V and J ends were trimmed by 4 bases and 5 bases, with 9 bases remaining between them. Per the germline V gene, CDR1 is SQVTM and CDR2 is ANQGSEA. CDR3 length equals 11 residues. CDR3 sequence (DNA): TGCAGCGTTGCTTCCCCCCACGAGCAGTACTTC. As protein: CSVASPHEQYF.

Many counts were recorded for this clonotype. The chain couples TRBV12-3 or TRBV12-4 to TRBJ1-1; 9 bases agree with TRBD1. There are 16 residues in the CDR3. Trimming took 6 bases from V and 4 from J; bases not matched to a gene: 12. For the CDR3, the DNA is TGTGCCAGCAGCCGCCGGACAGGGGCTCGGGGCACTGAAGCTTTCTTT. Its translation is CASSRRTGARGTEAFF.

This clonotype was seen a handful of times. The J gene is TRBJ2-5, the V gene TRBV6-2 or TRBV6-3; no clear D. V was trimmed by 7 bases and J by 5 bases, leaving 8 bases between them. The CDR3 is 11 residues long. The germline gives CDR1 MNHEY, CDR2 SVGEGT. The CDR3 loop reads CASTRAETQYF. CDR3 DNA: TGTGCCAGCACCCGGGCGGAGACCCAGTACTTC.

This clonotype appeared a few times. The V gene is TRBV27, the J gene TRBJ1-2, with 10 positions matching TRBD1. The CDR3 is 14 amino acids. The V segment lost 2 bases and the J segment 5 bases; nucleotides outside the gene matches: 2. Germline V lookup: CDR1 MNHEY, CDR2 SMNVEV (reference sequence). CDR3 region: CASSLTDRGYGYTF. The DNA for the CDR3 is TGTGCCAGCAGTTTAACGGACAGGGGGTATGGCTACACCTTC.

This clonotype was observed a few times. This sequence joins TRBV12-3 or TRBV12-4 and TRBJ1-4; TRBD1 might be the D (6 bases). The CDR3 loop spans 15 amino acids. V was shortened by 5 bases and J by 4 bases, with 14 bases between the two germline ends. The CDR3 DNA reads TGTGCCAGCAGTCCCCAAGGGGGACTTAATGAAAAACTGTTTTTT. Protein product: CASSPQGGLNEKLFF.

This clonotype was seen a handful of times. The rearrangement joins TRBV20-1 to TRBJ1-2, with D possibly being TRBD1 (6 bases). The CDR3 sequence is 17 residues long. The V gene lost 2 bases and the J gene lost 8 bases, with 27 bases spanning the gap. Germline values: CDR1 DFQATT, CDR2 SNEGSKA (reference sequence). The CDR3: CSARLVSAGASLGGYTF. The CDR3 DNA reads as TGCAGTGCTAGACTGGTTTCGGCAGGGGCGAGCCTCGGAGGCTACACCTTC.

This clonotype was seen a few times. V and J are TRBV10-3 and TRBJ1-1; D is ambiguous. The CDR3 spans 12 residues. Germline V CDR1 and CDR2: ENHRY, SYGVKD. V lost 5 bases and J lost 3, with 7 bases in between. The CDR3 nucleotides are TGTGCCATCAGTACCGGTTACACTGAAGCTTTCTTT. It specifies CAISTGYTEAFF.

This clonotype has only a few counts. The genes are TRBV19 and TRBJ2-7; D tentatively fits TRBD1 or TRBD2 (6 bases each). This CDR3 has 16 amino acids. Germline loops: CDR1 LNHDA, CDR2 SQIVND (reference sequence). V was pared by 5 bases and J by 2 bases, with 19 bases between. The CDR3 nucleotides are TGTGCCAGTAGTGACCTGGGGGCTAGCGCAGCCTACGAGCAGTACTTC. Translated: CASSDLGASAAYEQYF.

The chain couples TRBV6-2 or TRBV6-3 to TRBJ2-1; D is perhaps TRBD2 (6 bases). The length of the CDR3 is 15 residues. V was trimmed by 7 bases and J by 0 bases, leaving 13 bases between them. Germline assignment: CDR1 MNHEY and CDR2 SVGEGT. The CDR3 coding sequence is TGTGCCAGCACCAATAGCGGCCGCTCCTACAATGAGCAGTTCTTC. Its protein is CASTNSGRSYNEQFF.

This sequence joins TRBV5-1 and TRBJ2-5; 7 positions match TRBD1. Per germline, CDR1 SGHRS and CDR2 YFSETQ. J was trimmed by 3 bases and V by 3 bases; bases with no gene match: 5. CDR3 length: 14 amino acids. CDR3 region: CASSSGQPEETQYF. The CDR3 DNA follows: TGCGCCAGCAGCTCGGGACAGCCAGAAGAGACCCAGTACTTC.

This sequence joins TRBV5-1 and TRBJ2-5; D gene unclear. V shed 0 bases and J shed 4 bases, with 13 bases lying between them. Germline CDR1 reads SGHRS; CDR2 reads YFSETQ. This CDR3 is built from 15 residues. In DNA form, the CDR3 reads TGCGCCAGCAGCTTGGCAGGCAGAGCTGGAGAGACCCAGTACTTC. This encodes CASSLAGRAGETQYF.

This sequence joins TRBV2 and TRBJ1-5; D is unclear. The germline gives CDR1 SNHLY, CDR2 FYNNEI. With 7 bases removed from V and 5 bases from J, the gap between germline ends came to 9 bases. The CDR3 runs to 12 residues. Written as DNA, the CDR3 is TGTGCCAGCACTCCAGGAGATCAGCCCCAGCATTTT. Translated: CASTPGDQPQHF.

This clonotype was picked up a small number of times. The chain joins TRBV29-1 to TRBJ2-5; tentatively, D is TRBD2 (6 bases). The CDR3 extends over 13 amino acids. V dropped 4 bases and J dropped 1 base, with 10 bases sitting between them. CDR1 SQVTM and CDR2 ANQGSEA come from the germline V gene. Written as DNA, the CDR3 is TGCAGCGTTGGGACTACCCTCCAAGAGACCCAGTACTTC. It codes for CSVGTTLQETQYF.

This clonotype was seen ten or more times. J is TRBJ1-4 and V is TRBV12-3 or TRBV12-4; 8 bases align to TRBD1. CDR3 length: 15 amino acids. J was trimmed by 7 bases and V by 5 bases; bases with no gene match: 9. CDR3 sequence (DNA): TGTGCCAGCAGTATAGACAGGGGCTTTAGTGAAAAACTGTTTTTT. Translating it yields CASSIDRGFSEKLFF.

V and J are TRBV7-9 and TRBJ2-1; D perhaps matches TRBD1 (5 bases). From germline, CDR1 is SEHNR and CDR2 FQNEAQ (reference sequence). This CDR3 has 16 residues. Trimming left V 0 bases short and J 6 bases short, with 15 bases between. This CDR3 reads CASSLAGAHSGNEQFF. The CDR3 DNA reads as TGTGCCAGCAGCTTAGCAGGGGCGCATTCCGGCAATGAGCAGTTCTTC. The complete variable domain, with remaining parts taken from reference TRBV7-9 and TRBJ2-1, reads DTGVSQNPRHKITKRGQNVTFRCDPISEHNRLYWYRQTLGQGPEFLTYFQNEAQLEKSRLLSDRFSAERPKGSFSTLEIQRTEQGDSAMYLCASSLAGAHSGNEQFFGPGTRLTVL.

The chain employs TRBV3-1 and TRBJ2-2; D unresolved. The V and J ends lost 1 base and 7 bases respectively, with 4 bases between them. CDR1 is LGHDT and CDR2 is YNNKEL in the germline V gene (reference sequence). CDR3 length: 12 amino acids. The CDR3 loop is CASSQVLGELFF. CDR3 nucleotide sequence: TGTGCCAGCAGCCAAGTGCTCGGGGAGCTGTTTTTT.